This T cell receptor (beta chain) is drawn from a study of blood T cell repertoires in COVID-19. Study in general: Specimens from acute and convalescent COVID-19 originated in the United States, Italy and Spain. The analysed material was cDNA or gDNA that came from T cells, B-cell-depleted T cells, or PBMCs.

V dropped 5 bases and J dropped 2 bases, with 10 bases sitting between them. Germline assignment: CDR1 MGHRA and CDR2 YSYEKL. The CDR3 runs to 13 residues. In the original processing: The authors estimated nucleated cell counts from reference gene primer amplification. Repertoires were generated with immunoSEQ multiplex PCR, while TCRdb's copy carries only in-frame clones and drops some. The DNA gave D and trimming, while V, J and clone size come from that table. The repertoire consists of 60,000 to 90,000 clones, with approximately 86% occurring once and the leading ten covering 15% to 20%. Sequencing was done on a sample of peripheral blood. The TCR sequence derives from a human donor in a cohort sampled during active COVID-19. V is TRBV4-1 and J is TRBJ2-7, with TRBD2 as a possible D gene (5 bases). CDR3 nucleotides: TGCGCCAGCAGCGAACTAGAGGCCTACGAGCAGTACTTC. Its protein product is CASSELEAYEQYF.